This T cell receptor beta chain was captured by sequencing in a study of T cells in Graves' hyperthyroidism and ophthalmopathy (dated by TCRdb to about 2019). For the study in its entirety: Peripheral blood was sampled at the time of initial diagnosis, prior to any treatment. In about 6 Graves' hyperthyroidism patients, the study also compared T-cell repertoires from thyroid tissue with T-cell repertoires from blood. To identify TCR V-J signatures that set the groups apart, the researchers used a discovery cohort of about a hundred patients, made up of around 42 with Graves' ophthalmopathy and about 59 with stable Graves' hyperthyroidism. According to the paper, TCR Vbeta CDR3 sequencing was carried out on over 130 peripheral blood samples, which came from more than 40 ophthalmopathy, 70 to 80 hyperthyroidism and approximately 17 progressor patients. After sampling, hyperthyroidism patients received methimazole starting at 30 mg daily, and ophthalmopathy patients received high-dose intravenous methylprednisolone. For training and testing, the approximately 92 patients in the discovery cohort were randomly divided in a 7:3 ratio. Whether ophthalmopathy could be predicted prospectively was tested in an independent validation cohort made up of under 20 hyperthyroidism patients plus 17 patients who later progressed to ophthalmopathy. Overall results and qualifications from the work: A model built on a 13 V-J signature distinguished ophthalmopathy from stable hyperthyroidism, reaching 85% to 90% sensitivity and 81.08% specificity in cross-validation and 80%/75% in testing. Most expanded thyroid clonotypes (frequency above 0.001) were also detected in blood, a finding suggesting that blood repertoires may reflect thyroid immune responses. In validation, progression to ophthalmopathy was predicted by the model with about 70% sensitivity and nearly 75% specificity, a median of around 5.9 months before onset. No statistical method was used to set the sample size in advance, and investigators knew the group allocation.

Stable Graves' hyperthyroidism was defined as the absence of progression to ophthalmopathy over 18 months of follow-up. Hyperthyroidism patients were newly diagnosed, had a disease duration of under 2 months, and were aged 18 to 65 years. Patients with uncontrolled infections, other autoimmune diseases, pregnancy or lactation were excluded. Clinical symptoms, serum thyroxine and TRAb, thyroid ultrasound, and orbital computed tomography formed the basis for the diagnoses. PBMCs were isolated from 10 ml of fresh peripheral blood by Ficoll-Paque density gradient centrifugation. Trizol reagent was used to extract total RNA, and RNA quality was then checked on an Agilent 2100 Bioanalyzer. The TCR beta CDR3 regions were amplified from RNA transcripts. The TCR CDR3 was subjected to a first round of RT-PCR using the HTBI primer set and the Qiagen OneStep RT-PCR kit. Libraries were constructed in a second round of multiplex PCR, after which size selection and purification were carried out. Sequencing of the libraries was done on an Illumina HiSeq2000 using paired-end 100 bp reads. On the authors' methods: SOAPnuke was used to process the raw data, removing reads that contained adapters or uncalled bases, had a mean Phred below 15, or lacked an exact match to the constant primer or identifier. High-quality paired reads were merged with COPE v1.2.5, and unique nucleotide sequences were defined as clonotypes. Clonotypes were aligned to IMGT TRBV, TRBD and TRBJ reference segments using MiTCR v1.1. The analysis included only V-J combinations with a frequency above 0.0001, which together covered around 99% of the repertoires. The TCS score was defined as F50 (clonal expansion) divided by E x V (chaos), with BLOSUM62-based TCRdist calculated between CDR3 peptides within each V-J. Welch's t-statistics and random forest reduced some 510 V-J features to 10 to 15, which were used in a naive Bayes classifier (R e1071). The similarity between thyroid and blood repertoires was quantified using the Morisita-Horn index. TCRdb applied fastp at Q25 and MiXCR to the public reads, then kept only in-frame beta chains. Every CDR3 protein is listed once, alongside the most common genes and DNA of its rows. TCRdb, rather than the study authors, made the V and J calls. In this sample the table shows hundreds of thousands of distinct CDR3 sequences, approximately 36% of which occur a single time. Less than 35% of the sample is held by the ten biggest clonotypes.

Details on this clonotype: Its antigen remains unidentified. It has no much larger one-base neighbor in the sample; base qualities were not kept.

The CDR1 and CDR2 encoded by the germline V gene (reference sequence) are LNHDA and SQIVND. Trimmed from V: 6 bases; trimmed from J: 2 bases; junction bases lacking a gene match: 9. Including the terminal cysteine and phenylalanine, the CDR3 comprises 18 residues. Only the CDR3 region is kept as DNA, spanning 54 bases read in frame from base 1. The sample comprised blood. This clonotype originated in a woman aged 40 to 50 with Graves' hyperthyroidism. The chain employs TRBV19 and TRBJ2-6, with 11 central nucleotides matching TRBD1. The nucleotide sequence is TGTGCCAGTAGCCCTTGGGACAGGGGGTACACTGGGGCCAACGTCCTGACTTTC. The encoded protein is CASSPWDRGYTGANVLTF. Reference TRBV19 and TRBJ2-6 genes cover what lies past the CDR3, so the full variable domain is DGGITQSPKYLFRKEGQNVTLSCEQNLNHDAMYWYRQDPGQGLRLIYYSQIVNDFQKGDIAEGYSVSREKKESFPLTVTSAQKNPTAFYLCASSPWDRGYTGANVLTFGAGSRLTVL.